In this sample, the clone carrying this T cell receptor (beta chain) turned up a few times. The limits of the CDR3 on the DNA are not certain, so only TCRdb's listed CDR3 is given. These data are taken from a study of shared clonotypes between healthy human individuals. Turning to the study itself: Per-donor plates numbered three CD4 naive, three CD4 memory, two CD8 naive and one CD8 memory.

Germline CDR1 MNHEY, CDR2 SMNVEV (reference sequence). The CDR3 is 14 amino acids long, termini counted. CD45RO-negative, CCR7-positively selected cells formed the naive CD8 fraction, excluding terminally differentiated effector memory CD45RA+ cells. Healthy adults negative for HIV, lacking recent acute infections or vaccinations, served as donors. Every immunoSEQ plate was one replicate of a subset's evenly spread DNA. Method: immunoSEQ multiplex PCR; TCRdb's copy keeps in-frame clones and lacks some. The sample holds millions of clones, about 95% seen once. Sequences were obtained from naive CD8+ T cells sorted from blood. The source is a man aged 18 to 35 in good health. The chain employs TRBV27 and TRBJ2-7; the D segment call TRBD2 is taken from the table without a DNA check. This chain's CDR3 is CASSFAVGNVPSYF.